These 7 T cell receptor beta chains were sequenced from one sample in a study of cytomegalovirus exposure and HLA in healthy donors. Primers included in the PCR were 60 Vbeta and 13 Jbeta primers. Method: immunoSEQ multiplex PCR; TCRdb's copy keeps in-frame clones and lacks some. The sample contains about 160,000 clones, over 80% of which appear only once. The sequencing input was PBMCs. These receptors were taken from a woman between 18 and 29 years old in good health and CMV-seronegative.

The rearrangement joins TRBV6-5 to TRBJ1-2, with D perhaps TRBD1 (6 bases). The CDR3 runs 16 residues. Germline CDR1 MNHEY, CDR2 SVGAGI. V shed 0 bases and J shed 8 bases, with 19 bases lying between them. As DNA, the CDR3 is TGTGCCAGCAGTTACTCGATAAAGGGGGACACCAGGGGCTACACCTTC. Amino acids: CASSYSIKGDTRGYTF.

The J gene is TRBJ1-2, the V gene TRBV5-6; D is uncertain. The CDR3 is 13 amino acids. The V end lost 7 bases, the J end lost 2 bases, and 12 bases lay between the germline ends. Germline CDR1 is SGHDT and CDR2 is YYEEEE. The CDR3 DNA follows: TGTGCCAGCCGAGATACAGTCAACTATGGCTACACCTTC. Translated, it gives CASRDTVNYGYTF.

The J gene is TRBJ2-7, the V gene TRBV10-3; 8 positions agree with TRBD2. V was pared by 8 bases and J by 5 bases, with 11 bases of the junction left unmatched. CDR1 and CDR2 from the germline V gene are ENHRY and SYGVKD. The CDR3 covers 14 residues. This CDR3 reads CAIGRGEVFDEQYF. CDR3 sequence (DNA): TGTGCCATCGGGCGGGGGGAGGTCTTTGACGAGCAGTACTTC.

This CDR3 is CASSMAHYNSPLHF. CDR3 DNA: TGTGCCAGCAGTATGGCACATTATAATTCACCCCTCCACTTT. The V and J genes are TRBV2 and TRBJ1-6; D gene uncertain. Per germline, CDR1 SNHLY and CDR2 FYNNEI. CDR3 length: 14 amino acids. V was trimmed by 5 bases and J by 4 bases, leaving 9 bases between them.

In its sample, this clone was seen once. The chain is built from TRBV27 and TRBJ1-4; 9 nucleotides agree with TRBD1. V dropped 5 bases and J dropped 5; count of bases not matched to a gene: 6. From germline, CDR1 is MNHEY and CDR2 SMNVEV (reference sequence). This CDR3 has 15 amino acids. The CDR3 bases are TGTGCCAGCAGTGAATACGGGACAGGGAATGAAAAACTGTTTTTT. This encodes CASSEYGTGNEKLFF. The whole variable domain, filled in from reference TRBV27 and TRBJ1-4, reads EAQVTQNPRYLITVTGKKLTVTCSQNMNHEYMSWYRQDPGLGLRQIYYSMNVEVTDKGDVPEGYKVSRKEKRNFPLILESPSPNQTSLYFCASSEYGTGNEKLFFGSGTQLSVL.

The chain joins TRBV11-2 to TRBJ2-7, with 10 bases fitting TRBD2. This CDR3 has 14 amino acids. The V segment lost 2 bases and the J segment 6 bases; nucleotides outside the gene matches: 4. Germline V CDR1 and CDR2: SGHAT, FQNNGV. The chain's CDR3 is CASSLKVAGGEQYF. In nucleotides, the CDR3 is TGTGCCAGCAGCTTAAAGGTAGCGGGGGGCGAGCAGTACTTC.

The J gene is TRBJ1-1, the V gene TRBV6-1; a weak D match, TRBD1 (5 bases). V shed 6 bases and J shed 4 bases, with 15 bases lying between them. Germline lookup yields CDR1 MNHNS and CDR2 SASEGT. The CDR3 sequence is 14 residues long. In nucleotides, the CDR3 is TGTGCCAGCAGGGCGCCCTCAGGGCGCACTGAAGCTTTCTTT. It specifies CASRAPSGRTEAFF.